This T cell receptor (beta chain) appears in the sequencing data of a study of graft-versus-host responses after intestinal transplantation. Whole-study context: Grafts that recipients had were multivisceral, liver-intestinal, or isolated intestinal transplants. Recipients across the board were started on anti-thymocyte globulin induction, then kept on tacrolimus and steroids for around 3 years.

Sequencing was performed with immunoSEQ multiplex PCR; in TCRdb, only in-frame clones are kept and a portion is missing. Counted here are 110,000 to 150,000 clones, around nine tenths occurring once; the ten biggest clones make up 0.19%. Study observations and caveats: With peak circulating GvH clone levels came an association with early post-transplant HvG declines.

This clone has a single count. Its antigen remains unidentified. The CDR3 totals 14 residues. In germline, CDR1 is SGHTA, CDR2 FQGTGA. With 2 bases removed from V and 7 bases from J, the gap between germline ends came to 12 bases. This sequence was found in a human donor who received an intestinal transplant. This chain connects TRBV7-3 to TRBJ2-1, with D possibly TRBD2 on 6 matching bases. Source: unstimulated CD4+ T cells sorted from spleen or lymph node cells, taken before intestinal transplant. The CDR3 sequence is CASSLGDLDNEQFF. The CDR3 nucleotides are TGTGCCAGCAGCTTAGGGGACTTGGATAATGAGCAGTTCTTC.